The 26 T cell receptor beta chains reported below all come from one sample, sequenced in a study of blood T cells in healthy people across ages. For the second PCR, which ran for roughly 7 to 11 cycles, a sample-barcoded 5' primer and a J-beta primer mix were used. MiXCR was run by TCRdb on the 5' RACE reads, yielding one entry per CDR3 protein. Of hundreds of thousands of distinct CDR3 sequences in the sample, about 28% were seen once. The specimen sequenced was blood. The receptors originated from an elderly woman in good health.

The table lists this clonotype with many counts. The chain is built from TRBV12-3 or TRBV12-4 and TRBJ2-3; the match to TRBD2 covers 10 bases. The trim removed 7 bases at V and 0 bases at J, leaving 4 bases unmatched. The CDR3 consists of 15 residues. CDR3 region: CASTLAGASTDTQYF. The CDR3 bases are TGTGCCAGCACGCTAGCGGGGGCGAGCACAGATACGCAGTATTTT.

The table lists this clonotype with a few counts. The chain joins TRBV19 to TRBJ2-1, with TRBD2 matching 8 bases. V gave up 11 bases and J gave up 5 bases; unmatched junction bases: 11. CDR3 size: 14 residues. From germline, CDR1 is LNHDA and CDR2 SQIVND (reference sequence). CDR3 nucleotide sequence: TGTGCCTCCCGACGGCGGGGGGCCGACAATGAGCAGTTCTTC. Its protein product is CASRRRGADNEQFF. Combining the CDR3 with reference TRBV19 and TRBJ2-1 gives the whole variable domain DGGITQSPKYLFRKEGQNVTLSCEQNLNHDAMYWYRQDPGQGLRLIYYSQIVNDFQKGDIAEGYSVSREKKESFPLTVTSAQKNPTAFYLCASRRRGADNEQFFGPGTRLTVL.

Points on this clonotype: A junction end diverges from the germline sequence, so it may reflect a read error. This chain connects TRBV6-2 or TRBV6-3 to TRBJ1-4, with D unresolved. Germline V gene sequence: CDR1 MNHEY, CDR2 SVGEGT. The CDR3 is 16 residues long. CDR3 DNA: TGTGCCAGCAGTAGCGGACGTTGGGAAACTAATGAAAAACGGTTTTTT. It yields the protein CASSSGRWETNEKRFF.

This clonotype turned up a few times. The CDR3 sequence: CASHRGKWDTEAFF. In DNA, the CDR3 is TGTGCCAGCCACCGGGGCAAATGGGACACTGAAGCTTTCTTT. The chain employs TRBV18 and TRBJ1-1; D is possibly TRBD1 (5 bases). The CDR3 is 14 amino acids. V shed 8 bases and J shed 3 bases, with 16 bases lying between them. Germline-derived CDR1 and CDR2 are KGHSH and LQKENI.

This clonotype has more than one count but fewer than ten. V usage is TRBV27 and J usage is TRBJ1-4, with D perhaps matching TRBD1 (6 bases). CDR3 length: 15 residues. The germline V gene encodes CDR1 MNHEY and CDR2 SMNVEV (reference sequence). The germline V and J ends were trimmed by 5 bases and 2 bases, with 12 bases remaining between them. The CDR3 DNA sequence: TGTGCCAGCAGTAAAAGGGGGGAGACTAATGAAAAACTGTTTTTT. Its translation: CASSKRGETNEKLFF. The complete variable domain, with remaining parts taken from reference TRBV27 and TRBJ1-4, reads EAQVTQNPRYLITVTGKKLTVTCSQNMNHEYMSWYRQDPGLGLRQIYYSMNVEVTDKGDVPEGYKVSRKEKRNFPLILESPSPNQTSLYFCASSKRGETNEKLFFGSGTQLSVL.

This chain uses TRBV10-1 with TRBJ1-4, with D unclear. The CDR3 runs to 12 residues. CDR1 is WNHNN and CDR2 is SYGVQD in the germline V gene (reference sequence). Trimming removed 3 bases from V and 13 bases from J, with 12 bases in between. In nucleotides, the CDR3 is TGCGCCAGCAGTGAAGGTGGAGGAACACTGTTTTTT. It specifies CASSEGGGTLFF.

This clonotype was observed many times. The chain joins TRBV29-1 to TRBJ1-1, with TRBD1 matching over 7 bases. The junction had 4 bases not matched to a gene; V was cut back by 3 bases and J by 0 bases. The CDR3 has 14 residues. The germline CDR1 and CDR2 sequences are SQVTM and ANQGSEA. The CDR3 protein is CSVEADRVNTEAFF. CDR3 coding DNA: TGCAGCGTTGAGGCTGACAGGGTGAACACTGAAGCTTTCTTT. Filled out from reference TRBV29-1 and TRBJ1-1, the complete variable domain reads SAVISQKPSRDICQRGTSLTIQCQVDSQVTMMFWYRQQPGQSLTLIATANQGSEATYESGFVIDKFPISRPNLTFSTLTVSNMSPEDSSIYLCSVEADRVNTEAFFGQGTRLTVV.

This clonotype has more than one count but fewer than ten. As DNA, the CDR3 is TGTGCCAGCAGCCAGGAAACCCGAACTGGACAGGGTCGCTCTGGGGCCAACGTCCTGACTTTC. This gives the protein CASSQETRTGQGRSGANVLTF. This chain connects TRBV14 to TRBJ2-6; 8 bases align to TRBD1. The CDR3 runs to 21 residues. CDR1 and CDR2 (germline): SGHDN, FVKESK. Trimming removed 3 bases from V and 0 bases from J; junction bases left unmatched: 16.

The chain is built from TRBV5-5 and TRBJ2-3; no clear D. Germline V CDR1 and CDR2: SGHKS, YYEKEE (reference sequence). The CDR3 has 15 amino acids. V shed 1 base and J shed 3 bases, with 12 bases lying between them. The CDR3 DNA is TGTGCCAGCAGCTTGTCCGCTGGCAATACAGATACGCAGTATTTT. Translation gives CASSLSAGNTDTQYF. Full variable domain (remainder filled in from reference TRBV5-5 and TRBJ2-3): DAGVTQSPTHLIKTRGQQVTLRCSPISGHKSVSWYQQVLGQGPQFIFQYYEKEERGRGNFPDRFSARQFPNYSSELNVNALLLGDSALYLCASSLSAGNTDTQYFGPGTRLTVL.

This clonotype was seen a handful of times. The genes are TRBV12-3 or TRBV12-4 and TRBJ1-2, with D perhaps TRBD1 (5 bases). Trimming shortened V by 4 bases and J by 7 bases, and 19 bases separated the two germline ends. The CDR3 totals 15 residues. The CDR3 nucleotides read TGTGCCAGCAGTTCCACCCCCGGGGGACCAGGTGGCTACACCTTC. Protein: CASSSTPGGPGGYTF.

This clonotype was detected only a few times. This clone may be a read error of a much larger clone one base away. This chain connects TRBV12-3 or TRBV12-4 to TRBJ2-5, with 11 bases aligning to TRBD2. This CDR3 has 15 amino acids. With V trimmed by 2 bases and J by 11 bases, 10 bases remained unmatched. The chain's CDR3 is CASSLRASGGSEQYF. The CDR3 DNA reads TGTGCCAGCAGTTTAAGGGCTAGCGGGGGGAGTGAGCAGTACTTC.

This clonotype has a count of ten or more. The V gene is TRBV30, the J gene TRBJ2-3; TRBD2 might be the D (7 bases). The germline gives CDR1 GTSNPN, CDR2 SVGIG (reference sequence). The CDR3 has 15 residues. The V and J ends lost 4 bases and 4 bases respectively, with 18 bases between them. CDR3 in DNA: TGTGCCTGGACCCCCAACTGGGGGGGGCCAGATACGCAGTATTTT. Residues: CAWTPNWGGPDTQYF.

This clonotype was observed at least ten times. This sequence joins TRBV14 and TRBJ2-7; D call uncertain. Germline CDR1 and CDR2: SGHDN and FVKESK. V was clipped by 1 base and J by 2 bases, with 9 bases between them. The CDR3 loop spans 14 amino acids. CDR3: CASSQARPPYEQYF. The CDR3 DNA sequence: TGTGCCAGCAGCCAAGCCCGACCACCCTACGAGCAGTACTTC.

As to this clonotype: This may come from a read error, since a much larger clone is one base off. The rearrangement joins TRBV10-1 to TRBJ2-1; 8 bases are shared with TRBD1. The germline V gene encodes CDR1 WNHNN and CDR2 SYGVQD (reference sequence). The CDR3 sequence is 15 residues long. Written as DNA, the CDR3 is TGCGCCAGCAGTGACGCCGGGACAGGCTACAATGTGCAGTTCTTC. Translation: CASSDAGTGYNVQFF.

The genes are TRBV25-1 and TRBJ2-1, with 8 bases matching TRBD1. V lost 5 bases and J lost 9; bases outside the gene matches: 18. This CDR3 has 17 amino acids. Per the germline V gene, CDR1 is MGHDK and CDR2 is SYGVNS. The DNA for the CDR3 is TGTGCCAGCAGTTCAATTTACGGACAGGGTTCCTATAGTGAGCAGTTCTTC. Residues: CASSSIYGQGSYSEQFF.

The rearrangement links TRBV15 to TRBJ1-5; D might be TRBD1 (5 bases). The CDR3 has 17 residues. CDR1 is LNHNV, CDR2 YYDKDF, per germline (reference sequence). V was clipped by 1 base and J by 4 bases, with 17 bases between them. CDR3 in DNA: TGTGCCACCAGCAGAGGAGGGACGCAGGGCAGTAATCAGCCCCAGCATTTT. This codes for CATSRGGTQGSNQPQHF.

The sample holds many counts of this clonotype. This chain connects TRBV5-1 to TRBJ1-2, with D possibly TRBD1 on 5 matching bases. CDR1 SGHRS and CDR2 YFSETQ come from the germline V gene. The CDR3 consists of 13 residues. The germline V and J ends were trimmed by 0 bases and 13 bases, with 16 bases remaining between them. CDR3 in amino acids: CASSLAGTRVRTF. The CDR3 DNA is TGCGCCAGCAGCTTGGCCGGGACCCGAGTTCGCACCTTC.

The table lists this clonotype with many counts. The chain carries TRBV9 and TRBJ2-1; tentatively, D is TRBD1 (5 bases). V was cut by 0 bases and J by 1 base, with 8 bases left in between. The CDR3 has 15 residues. Germline values: CDR1 SGDLS, CDR2 YYNGEE. The DNA of the CDR3 is TGTGCCAGCAGCGTAGATCAGGGTTCCTACAATGAGCAGTTCTTC. Protein sequence: CASSVDQGSYNEQFF.

The sample holds many counts of this clonotype. V and J are TRBV20-1 and TRBJ2-1; the D gene is possibly TRBD2 (6 bases). V shed 0 bases and J shed 2 bases, with 20 bases lying between them. CDR1 and CDR2 (germline): DFQATT, SNEGSKA (reference sequence). CDR3 length equals 18 residues. The CDR3 DNA sequence: TGCAGTGCTAGAGAAAGTTTTTCGGGGGTAATAACCTACAATGAGCAGTTCTTC. The encoded protein is CSARESFSGVITYNEQFF.

The table lists this clonotype with many counts. This chain links TRBV29-1 with TRBJ1-1; no definite D call. Germline CDR1 is SQVTM and CDR2 is ANQGSEA. The CDR3 is made up of 12 amino acids. Trimming took 3 bases from V and 2 from J, leaving 7 bases between them. CDR3 residues: CSVEESNTEAFF. The CDR3 DNA reads TGCAGCGTTGAGGAGAGCAACACTGAAGCTTTCTTT.

Comment on this clonotype: One junction end does not reproduce the germline sequence, and a read error may be involved. The gene calls are TRBV24-1 and TRBJ1-1; perhaps TRBD1 as D (5 bases). The CDR3 has 13 amino acids. Germline CDR1 reads KGHDR; CDR2 reads SFDVKD. The CDR3 DNA sequence: TGTACCACACGGAGGGGAGAGAACACTGAAGCTTTCTTT. Its protein is CTTRRGENTEAFF.

This clonotype was seen many times. The gene calls are TRBV3-1 and TRBJ1-6, with D possibly being TRBD1 (6 bases). CDR1 and CDR2 from the germline V gene are LGHDT and YNNKEL (reference sequence). The CDR3 is made up of 14 amino acids. V was cut by 4 bases and J by 6 bases, with 10 bases left in between. The CDR3 region has the DNA TGTGCCAGCAGCCCAGGACAGCCTAATTCACCCCTCCACTTT. Amino acid sequence: CASSPGQPNSPLHF.

V gene TRBV14 combines with J gene TRBJ2-1, with 8 bases identical to TRBD1. The CDR3 length is 14 residues. Germline V lookup: CDR1 SGHDN, CDR2 FVKESK. Trimming took 3 bases from V and 13 from J; bases not matched to a gene: 11. In DNA, the CDR3 is TGTGCCAGCAGCCAGGGACAGGACTTGGGGACCCAGTTCTTC. Translated: CASSQGQDLGTQFF.

The table lists this clonotype with a few counts. The gene calls are TRBV27 and TRBJ2-1; the D is unclear. Germline V gene sequence: CDR1 MNHEY, CDR2 SMNVEV (reference sequence). The CDR3 extends over 16 amino acids. Trimming left V 4 bases short and J 2 bases short, with 15 bases between. As DNA, the CDR3 is TGTGCCAGCAGTTCACCCGACGGTGGGGCCTACAATGAGCAGTTCTTC. This encodes CASSSPDGGAYNEQFF.

This clonotype was counted many times. The chain recombines TRBV6-5 with TRBJ1-2; D call uncertain. Trimming took 4 bases from V and 7 from J, leaving 16 bases between them. The CDR3 loop spans 14 amino acids. Looked up from germline, CDR1 is MNHEY and CDR2 is SVGAGI. This CDR3 is CASSSLGSSPGYTF. The CDR3 DNA reads as TGTGCCAGCAGTTCCCTCGGGTCGTCTCCTGGCTACACCTTC.

The chain is built from TRBV30 and TRBJ2-1; 7 bases match TRBD2. The CDR3 covers 14 residues. Trimming cost V 2 bases and J 3 bases; bases outside gene matches: 4. The germline gives CDR1 GTSNPN, CDR2 SVGIG (reference sequence). DNA of the CDR3: TGTGCCTGGAGTTCTGCTAGCGGCTACAATGAGCAGTTCTTC. As protein: CAWSSASGYNEQFF.